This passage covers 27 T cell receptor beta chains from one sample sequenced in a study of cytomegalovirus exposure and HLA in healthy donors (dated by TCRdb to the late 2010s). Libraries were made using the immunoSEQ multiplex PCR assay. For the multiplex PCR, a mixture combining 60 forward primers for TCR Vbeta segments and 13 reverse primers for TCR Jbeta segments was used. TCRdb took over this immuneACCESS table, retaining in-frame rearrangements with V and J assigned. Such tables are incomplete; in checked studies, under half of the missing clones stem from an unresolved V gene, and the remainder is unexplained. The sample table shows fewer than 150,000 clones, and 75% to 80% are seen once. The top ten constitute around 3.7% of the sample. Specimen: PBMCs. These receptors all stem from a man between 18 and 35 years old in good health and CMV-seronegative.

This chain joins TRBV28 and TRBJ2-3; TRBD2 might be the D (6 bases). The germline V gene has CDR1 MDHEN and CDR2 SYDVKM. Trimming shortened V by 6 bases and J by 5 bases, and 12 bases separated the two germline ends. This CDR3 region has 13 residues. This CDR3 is CASSLLSGDTQYF. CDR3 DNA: TGTGCCAGCAGCCTTCTTAGCGGAGATACGCAGTATTTT.

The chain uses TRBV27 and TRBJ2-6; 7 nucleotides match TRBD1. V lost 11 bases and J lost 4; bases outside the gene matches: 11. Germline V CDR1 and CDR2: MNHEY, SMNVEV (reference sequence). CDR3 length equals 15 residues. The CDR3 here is CAVGTAASGANVLTF. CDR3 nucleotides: TGTGCCGTTGGGACAGCCGCCTCCGGGGCCAACGTCCTGACTTTC.

In DNA form, the CDR3 reads TGTGCCAGCAGTGAAGCGCTATGGACAGGGATCGTCACTGAAGCTTTCTTT. As protein: CASSEALWTGIVTEAFF. The chain is built from TRBV6-1 and TRBJ1-1; the match to TRBD1 covers 8 bases. V lost 0 bases and J lost 4; bases outside the gene matches: 10. The germline CDR1 and CDR2 sequences are MNHNS and SASEGT. This CDR3 is built from 17 residues.

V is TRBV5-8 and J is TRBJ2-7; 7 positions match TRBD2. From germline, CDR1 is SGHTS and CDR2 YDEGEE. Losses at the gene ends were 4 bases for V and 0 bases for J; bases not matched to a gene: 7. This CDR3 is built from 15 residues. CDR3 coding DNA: TGTGCCAGCAGCCTGGCGGGGGAAAGCTCCTACGAGCAGTACTTC. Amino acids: CASSLAGESSYEQYF.

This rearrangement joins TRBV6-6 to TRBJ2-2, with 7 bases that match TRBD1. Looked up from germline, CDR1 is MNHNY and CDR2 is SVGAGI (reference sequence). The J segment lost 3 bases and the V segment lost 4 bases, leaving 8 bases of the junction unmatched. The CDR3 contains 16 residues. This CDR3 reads CASSSGQEADTGELFF. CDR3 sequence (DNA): TGTGCCAGCAGTTCTGGACAGGAGGCGGACACCGGGGAGCTGTTTTTT.

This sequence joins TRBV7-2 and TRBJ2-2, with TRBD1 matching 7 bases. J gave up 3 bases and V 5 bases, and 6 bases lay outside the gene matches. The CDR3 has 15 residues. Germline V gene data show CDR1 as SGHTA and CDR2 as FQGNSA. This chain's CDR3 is CASSQYRGDTGELFF. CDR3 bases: TGTGCCAGCAGCCAATACAGGGGAGACACCGGGGAGCTGTTTTTT.

The DNA of the CDR3 is TGTGCCAGCAGTGTCGGAGCGGCTTATTATCAGCCCCAGCATTTT. It is translated as CASSVGAAYYQPQHF. V usage is TRBV28 and J usage is TRBJ1-5; D remains unclear. V dropped 5 bases and J dropped 5 bases, with 16 bases sitting between them. CDR1 and CDR2 (germline): MDHEN, SYDVKM. This CDR3 comprises 15 residues.

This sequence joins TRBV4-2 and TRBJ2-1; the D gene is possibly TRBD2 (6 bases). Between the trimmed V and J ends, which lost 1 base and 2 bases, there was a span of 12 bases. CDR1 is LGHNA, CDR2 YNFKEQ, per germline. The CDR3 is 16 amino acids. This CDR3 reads CASSQVGTDPYNEQFF. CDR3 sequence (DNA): TGTGCCAGCAGCCAAGTCGGGACTGACCCCTACAATGAGCAGTTCTTC.

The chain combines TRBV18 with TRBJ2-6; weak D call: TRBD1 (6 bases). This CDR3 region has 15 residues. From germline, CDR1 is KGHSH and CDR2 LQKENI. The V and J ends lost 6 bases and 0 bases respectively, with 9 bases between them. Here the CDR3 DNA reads TGTGCCAGCTCCGACAGGATCTCTGGGGCCAACGTCCTGACTTTC. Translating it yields CASSDRISGANVLTF. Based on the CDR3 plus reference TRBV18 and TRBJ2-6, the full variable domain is NAGVMQNPRHLVRRRGQEARLRCSPMKGHSHVYWYRQLPEEGLKFMVYLQKENIIDESGMPKERFSAEFPKEGPSILRIQQVVRGDSAAYFCASSDRISGANVLTFGAGSRLTVL.

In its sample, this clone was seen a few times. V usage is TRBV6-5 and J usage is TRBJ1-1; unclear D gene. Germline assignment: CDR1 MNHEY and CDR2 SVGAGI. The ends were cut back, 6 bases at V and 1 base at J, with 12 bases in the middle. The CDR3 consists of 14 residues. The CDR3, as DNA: TGTGCCAGCAGGCCCGAGCCTGGGAACACTGAAGCTTTCTTT. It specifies CASRPEPGNTEAFF.

In DNA, the CDR3 is TGTGCCAGCAGCCCTCATGTTGTTGGCAGGGGGAGCAATCAGCCCCAGCATTTT. Protein sequence: CASSPHVVGRGSNQPQHF. The chain uses TRBV5-5 and TRBJ1-5, with 7 bases aligning to TRBD1. Per the germline V gene, CDR1 is SGHKS and CDR2 is YYEKEE (reference sequence). The CDR3 sequence is 18 residues long. V was pared by 4 bases and J by 1 base, with 14 bases of the junction left unmatched.

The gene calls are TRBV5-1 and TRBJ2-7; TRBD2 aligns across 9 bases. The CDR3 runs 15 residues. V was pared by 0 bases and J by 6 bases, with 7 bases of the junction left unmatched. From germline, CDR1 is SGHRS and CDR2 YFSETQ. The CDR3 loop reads CASSLVVAGVSEQYF. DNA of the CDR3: TGCGCCAGCAGCTTGGTGGTAGCGGGAGTCTCCGAGCAGTACTTC. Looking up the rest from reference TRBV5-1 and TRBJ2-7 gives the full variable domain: KAGVTQTPRYLIKTRGQQVTLSCSPISGHRSVSWYQQTPGQGLQFLFEYFSETQRNKGNFPGRFSGRQFSNSRSEMNVSTLELGDSALYLCASSLVVAGVSEQYFGPGTRLTVT.

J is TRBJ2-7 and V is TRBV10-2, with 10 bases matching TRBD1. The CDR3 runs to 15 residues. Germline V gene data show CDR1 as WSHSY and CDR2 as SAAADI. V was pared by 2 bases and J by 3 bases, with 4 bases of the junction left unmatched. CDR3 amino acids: CASSEVWTGGYEQYF. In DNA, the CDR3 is TGCGCCAGCAGTGAGGTTTGGACAGGGGGCTACGAGCAGTACTTC.

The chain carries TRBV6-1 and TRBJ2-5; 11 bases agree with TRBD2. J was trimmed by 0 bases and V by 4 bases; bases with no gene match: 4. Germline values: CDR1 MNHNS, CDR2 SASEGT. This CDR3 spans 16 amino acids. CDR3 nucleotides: TGTGCCAGCAGTGGACGACTAGCGGGAAACCAAGAGACCCAGTACTTC. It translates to CASSGRLAGNQETQYF.

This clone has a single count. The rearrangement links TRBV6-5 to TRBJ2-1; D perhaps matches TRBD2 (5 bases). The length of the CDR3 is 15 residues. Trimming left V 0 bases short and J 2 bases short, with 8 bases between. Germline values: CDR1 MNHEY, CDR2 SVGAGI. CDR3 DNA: TGTGCCAGCAGTTACTCGGCGGGTCCCTACAATGAGCAGTTCTTC. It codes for CASSYSAGPYNEQFF.

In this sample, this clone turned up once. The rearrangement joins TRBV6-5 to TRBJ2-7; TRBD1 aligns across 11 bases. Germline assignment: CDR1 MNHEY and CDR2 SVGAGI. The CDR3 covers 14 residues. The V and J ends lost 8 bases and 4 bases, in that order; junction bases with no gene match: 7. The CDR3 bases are TGTGCCAGCGGACAGGGGGCTTTGATGTACGAGCAGTACTTC. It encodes CASGQGALMYEQYF.

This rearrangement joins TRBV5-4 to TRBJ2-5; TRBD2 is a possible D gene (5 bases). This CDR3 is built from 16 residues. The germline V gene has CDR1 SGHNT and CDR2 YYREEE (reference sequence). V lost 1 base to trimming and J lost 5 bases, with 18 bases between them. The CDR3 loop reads CASSLRAGFAAETQYF. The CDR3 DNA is TGTGCCAGCAGCTTGAGGGCGGGTTTTGCTGCCGAGACCCAGTACTTC.

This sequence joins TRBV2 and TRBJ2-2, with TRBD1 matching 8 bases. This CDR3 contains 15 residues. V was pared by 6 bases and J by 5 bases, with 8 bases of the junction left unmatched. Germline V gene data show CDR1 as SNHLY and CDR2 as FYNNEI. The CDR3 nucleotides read TGTGCCAGCAGGACCGGGACAGGTCGTACCGGGGAGCTGTTTTTT. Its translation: CASRTGTGRTGELFF.

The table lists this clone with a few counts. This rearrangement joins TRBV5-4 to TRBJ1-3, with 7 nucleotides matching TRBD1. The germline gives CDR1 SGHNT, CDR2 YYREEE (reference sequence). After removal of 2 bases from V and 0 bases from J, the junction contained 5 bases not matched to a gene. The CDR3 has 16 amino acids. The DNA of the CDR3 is TGTGCCAGCAGCTTCGAACAGGGGAGCTCTGGAAACACCATATATTTT. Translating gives CASSFEQGSSGNTIYF.

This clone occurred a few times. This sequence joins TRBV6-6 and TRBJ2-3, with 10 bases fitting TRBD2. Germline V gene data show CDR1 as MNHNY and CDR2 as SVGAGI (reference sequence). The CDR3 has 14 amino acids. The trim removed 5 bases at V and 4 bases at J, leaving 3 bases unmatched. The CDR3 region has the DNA TGTGCCAGCAGTCCAAGCGGGAGGGCAGATACGCAGTATTTT. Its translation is CASSPSGRADTQYF.

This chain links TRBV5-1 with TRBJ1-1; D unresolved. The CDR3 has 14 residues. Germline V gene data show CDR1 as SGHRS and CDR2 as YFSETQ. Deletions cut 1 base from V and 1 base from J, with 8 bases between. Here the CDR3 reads CASSLQASNTEAFF. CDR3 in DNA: TGCGCCAGCAGCTTGCAGGCCTCGAACACTGAAGCTTTCTTT.

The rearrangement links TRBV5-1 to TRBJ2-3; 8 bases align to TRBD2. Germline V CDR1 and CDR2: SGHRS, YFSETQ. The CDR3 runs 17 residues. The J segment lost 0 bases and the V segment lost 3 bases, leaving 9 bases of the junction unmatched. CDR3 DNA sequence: TGCGCCAGCAGCTCACAACCCCCTAGCGGGAGCACAGATACGCAGTATTTT. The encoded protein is CASSSQPPSGSTDTQYF. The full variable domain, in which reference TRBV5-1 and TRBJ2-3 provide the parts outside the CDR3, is KAGVTQTPRYLIKTRGQQVTLSCSPISGHRSVSWYQQTPGQGLQFLFEYFSETQRNKGNFPGRFSGRQFSNSRSEMNVSTLELGDSALYLCASSSQPPSGSTDTQYFGPGTRLTVL.

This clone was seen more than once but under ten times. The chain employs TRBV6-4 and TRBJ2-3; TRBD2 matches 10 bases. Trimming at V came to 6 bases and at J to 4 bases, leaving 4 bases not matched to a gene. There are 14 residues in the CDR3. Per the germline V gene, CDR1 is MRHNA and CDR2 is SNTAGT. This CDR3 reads CASSPSGGSDTQYF. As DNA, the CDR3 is TGTGCCAGCAGCCCTAGCGGGGGATCAGATACGCAGTATTTT.

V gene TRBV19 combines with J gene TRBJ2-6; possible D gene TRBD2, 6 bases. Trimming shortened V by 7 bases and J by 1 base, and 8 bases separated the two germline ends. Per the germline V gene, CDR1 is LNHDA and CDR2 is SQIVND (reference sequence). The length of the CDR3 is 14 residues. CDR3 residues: CASKSGSGANVLTF. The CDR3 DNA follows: TGTGCCAGTAAAAGCGGGTCTGGGGCCAACGTCCTGACTTTC.

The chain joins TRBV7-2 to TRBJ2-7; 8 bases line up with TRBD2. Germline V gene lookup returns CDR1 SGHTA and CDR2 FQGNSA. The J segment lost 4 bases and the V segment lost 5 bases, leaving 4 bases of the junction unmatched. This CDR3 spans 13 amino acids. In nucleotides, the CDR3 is TGTGCCAGCAGCGTCGGACTAGCTTACGAGCAGTACTTC. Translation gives CASSVGLAYEQYF. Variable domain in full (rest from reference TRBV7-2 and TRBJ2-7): GAGVSQSPSNKVTEKGKDVELRCDPISGHTALYWYRQSLGQGLEFLIYFQGNSAPDKSGLPSDRFSAERTGGSVSTLTIQRTQQEDSAVYLCASSVGLAYEQYFGPGTRLTVT.

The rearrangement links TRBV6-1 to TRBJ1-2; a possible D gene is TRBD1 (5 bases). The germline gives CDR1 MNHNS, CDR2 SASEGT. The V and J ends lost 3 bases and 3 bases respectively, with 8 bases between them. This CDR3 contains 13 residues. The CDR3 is CASSEWGDYGYTF. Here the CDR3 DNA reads TGTGCCAGCAGTGAGTGGGGCGACTATGGCTACACCTTC.

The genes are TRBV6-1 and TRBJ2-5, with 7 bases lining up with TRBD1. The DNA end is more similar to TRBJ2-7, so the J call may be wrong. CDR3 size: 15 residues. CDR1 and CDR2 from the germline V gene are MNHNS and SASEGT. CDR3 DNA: TGTGCCAGCAGTTCACCAGGACAGGCAACCTACGAGCAGTACTTC. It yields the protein CASSSPGQATYEQYF.